Listed here are 7 T cell receptor beta chains from one sample, sequenced in a study of blood T cell repertoires in COVID-19. Some clones are missing from TCRdb's copy, which holds only in-frame ones; the method was immunoSEQ multiplex PCR. The sample lists about 160,000 clones; over 80% were seen once. The sample consisted of peripheral blood. These TCRs come from an older woman who had recovered from COVID-19.

This clone was counted once. This chain links TRBV7-9 with TRBJ2-7; 10 bases agree with TRBD1. The germline V gene encodes CDR1 SEHNR and CDR2 FQNEAQ (reference sequence). There are 16 residues in the CDR3. Trimming cost V 1 base and J 3 bases; bases outside gene matches: 6. In DNA, the CDR3 is TGTGCCAGCAGCTTAGGTGGGACAGGGGTCGACTACGAGCAGTACTTC. It specifies CASSLGGTGVDYEQYF.

The chain has TRBV6-6 and TRBJ1-4; D is unresolved. The CDR3 extends over 12 amino acids. V gave up 2 bases and J gave up 7 bases, with 5 bases separating them. Germline values: CDR1 MNHNY, CDR2 SVGAGI (reference sequence). The CDR3 nucleotides are TGTGCCAGCAGTTACGAGTTTGAAAAACTGTTTTTT. As protein: CASSYEFEKLFF.

This clone was observed a few times. The chain carries TRBV28 and TRBJ1-6, with TRBD1 matching over 7 bases. Germline V lookup: CDR1 MDHEN, CDR2 SYDVKM. The ends lost 6 bases at V and 6 bases at J; junction bases unmatched: 14. The CDR3 extends over 17 amino acids. CDR3 nucleotide sequence: TGTGCCAGCAGCCGACCATCGACAGGGTCGGGTAATTCACCCCTCCACTTT. This sequence encodes CASSRPSTGSGNSPLHF.

This clone occurred once. This chain joins TRBV5-6 and TRBJ1-1, with D tentatively TRBD1 (6 bases). This CDR3 contains 15 residues. Germline-derived CDR1 and CDR2 are SGHDT and YYEEEE. The V and J ends lost 0 bases and 1 base respectively, with 10 bases between them. As DNA, the CDR3 is TGTGCCAGCAGCTTGGGTTGGACAGCGAACACTGAAGCTTTCTTT. The encoded protein is CASSLGWTANTEAFF.

This chain joins TRBV7-2 and TRBJ2-5; the match to TRBD1 covers 7 bases. Germline V CDR1 and CDR2: SGHTA, FQGNSA. The V segment lost 5 bases and the J segment 1 base; nucleotides outside the gene matches: 4. This CDR3 is built from 14 residues. The CDR3 here is CASSVWTGQETQYF. The CDR3 nucleotides are TGTGCCAGCAGCGTGTGGACAGGCCAAGAGACCCAGTACTTC.

V and J are TRBV19 and TRBJ1-3, with 7 bases fitting TRBD1. Germline CDR1 reads LNHDA; CDR2 reads SQIVND (reference sequence). The V and J ends lost 7 bases and 3 bases, in that order; junction bases with no gene match: 6. The CDR3 loop spans 14 amino acids. The CDR3: CASKEGAHGNTIYF. In DNA, the CDR3 is TGTGCCAGTAAGGAGGGGGCGCATGGAAACACCATATATTTT.

V gene TRBV7-9 combines with J gene TRBJ1-6, with D perhaps matching TRBD1 (5 bases). Trimming took off 4 bases at V and 10 bases at J, with 14 bases between the two ends. Germline V gives CDR1 SEHNR, CDR2 FQNEAQ (reference sequence). The CDR3 sequence is 14 residues long. CDR3 nucleotide sequence: TGTGCCAGCAGCTATGTGGGGCTTCGGTCACCCCTCCACTTT. Translation gives CASSYVGLRSPLHF. The variable domain in full, completed from reference TRBV7-9 and TRBJ1-6, reads DTGVSQNPRHKITKRGQNVTFRCDPISEHNRLYWYRQTLGQGPEFLTYFQNEAQLEKSRLLSDRFSAERPKGSFSTLEIQRTEQGDSAMYLCASSYVGLRSPLHFGNGTRLTVT.